Given below is one TCR beta chain in context. This table comes from immunoSEQ multiplex PCR, and its TCRdb copy is limited to in-frame clones, with some not included. The sample has about 89,000 clones, approximately 81% seen once. This entry belongs to a study of control samples from healthy donors and cancer patients. Germline assignment: CDR1 MNHNS and CDR2 SASEGT. CDR3 length equals 17 residues. The trim removed 4 bases at V and 1 base at J, leaving 4 bases unmatched. Sequenced sample: blood. The chain uses TRBV6-1 and TRBJ2-6, with 10 bases that match TRBD1. This TCR was sampled from a middle-aged woman in good health. CDR3 sequence: CASSGDRGQSGANVLTF. In nucleotides, the CDR3 is TGTGCCAGCAGTGGGGACAGGGGACAATCTGGGGCCAACGTCCTGACTTTC.